This TCR beta chain was retrieved from a study of post-analysis software for immune sequencing data. In the study overall: Secondary progressive, relapsing-remitting and progressive-relapsing multiple sclerosis were among the included disease courses.

V gave up 6 bases and J gave up 3 bases; unmatched junction bases: 6. The CDR3 consists of 15 residues. About this clonotype itself: Its antigen is still unknown.

General observations from the study: TRBV segments more frequent in patients than in controls numbered about 5 and included TRBV5-6, TRBV5-1 and TRBV20-1. Normalized Chao1 diversity was significantly lower in multiple sclerosis patients than in controls.

Libraries were made from TCR beta cDNA, and they carried unique molecular identifiers. TCRdb independently ran MiXCR on the PCR reads; one entry per CDR3 protein. The sample has 600,000 to 750,000 distinct CDR3 sequences, 59% seen once. The receptor was derived from a girl aged 2 to 10 with multiple sclerosis. The rearrangement uses TRBV12-3 or TRBV12-4 and TRBJ2-1, with 9 bases lining up with TRBD2. Source material: blood. CDR3 sequence (DNA): TGTGCCAGCAGGCATGCGGGGGGGCTCTACAATGAGCAGTTCTTC. As protein: CASRHAGGLYNEQFF.